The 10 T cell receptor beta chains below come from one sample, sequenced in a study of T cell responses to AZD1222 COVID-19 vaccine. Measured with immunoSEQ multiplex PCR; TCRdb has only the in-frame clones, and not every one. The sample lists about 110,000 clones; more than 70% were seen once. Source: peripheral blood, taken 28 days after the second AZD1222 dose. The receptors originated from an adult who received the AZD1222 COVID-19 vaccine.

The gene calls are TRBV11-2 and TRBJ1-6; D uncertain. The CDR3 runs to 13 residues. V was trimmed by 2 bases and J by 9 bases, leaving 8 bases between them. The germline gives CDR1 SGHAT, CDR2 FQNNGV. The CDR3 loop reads CASSLSRVSPLHF. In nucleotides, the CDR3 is TGTGCCAGCAGCTTAAGTAGGGTTTCACCCCTCCACTTT. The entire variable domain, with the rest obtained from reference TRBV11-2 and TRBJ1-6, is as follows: EAGVAQSPRYKIIEKRQSVAFWCNPISGHATLYWYQQILGQGPKLLIQFQNNGVVDDSQLPKDRFSAERLKGVDSTLKIQPAKLEDSAVYLCASSLSRVSPLHFGNGTRLTVT.

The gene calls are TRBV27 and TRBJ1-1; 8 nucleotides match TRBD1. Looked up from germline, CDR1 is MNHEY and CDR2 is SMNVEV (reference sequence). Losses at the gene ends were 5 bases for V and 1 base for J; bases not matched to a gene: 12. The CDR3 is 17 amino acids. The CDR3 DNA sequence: TGTGCCAGCAGTCCAAGGACAGGGACGGTATCGAACACTGAAGCTTTCTTT. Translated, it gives CASSPRTGTVSNTEAFF.

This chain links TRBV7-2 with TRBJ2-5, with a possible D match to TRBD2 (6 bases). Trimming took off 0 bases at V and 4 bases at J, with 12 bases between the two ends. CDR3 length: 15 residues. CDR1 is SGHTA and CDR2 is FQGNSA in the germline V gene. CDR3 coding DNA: TGTGCCAGCAGCTTAGCCGCGGGGACGGGAGAGACCCAGTACTTC. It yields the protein CASSLAAGTGETQYF. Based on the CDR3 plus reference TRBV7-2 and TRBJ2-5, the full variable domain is GAGVSQSPSNKVTEKGKDVELRCDPISGHTALYWYRQSLGQGLEFLIYFQGNSAPDKSGLPSDRFSAERTGGSVSTLTIQRTQQEDSAVYLCASSLAAGTGETQYFGPGTRLLVL.

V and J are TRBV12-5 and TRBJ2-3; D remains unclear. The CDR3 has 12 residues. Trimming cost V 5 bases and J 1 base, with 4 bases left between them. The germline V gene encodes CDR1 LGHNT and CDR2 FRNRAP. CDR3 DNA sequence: TGTGCTAGTGGTCCCCGCACAGATACGCAGTATTTT. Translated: CASGPRTDTQYF.

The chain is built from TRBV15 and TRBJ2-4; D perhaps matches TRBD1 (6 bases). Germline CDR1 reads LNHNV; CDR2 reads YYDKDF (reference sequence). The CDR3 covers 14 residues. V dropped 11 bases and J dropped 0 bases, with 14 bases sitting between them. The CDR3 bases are TGTGCCCCACCGGGACATGGAGCCAAAAACATTCAGTACTTC. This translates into CAPPGHGAKNIQYF.

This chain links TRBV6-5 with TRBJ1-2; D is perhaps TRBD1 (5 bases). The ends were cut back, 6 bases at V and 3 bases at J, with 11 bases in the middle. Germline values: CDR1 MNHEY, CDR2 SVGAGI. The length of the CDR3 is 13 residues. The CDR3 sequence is CASRAGTDYGYTF. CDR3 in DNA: TGTGCCAGCAGAGCCGGGACGGACTATGGCTACACCTTC.

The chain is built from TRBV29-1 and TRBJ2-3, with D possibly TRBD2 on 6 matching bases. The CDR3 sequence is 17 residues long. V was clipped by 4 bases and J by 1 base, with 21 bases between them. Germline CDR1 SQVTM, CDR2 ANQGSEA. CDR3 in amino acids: CSVVGWARGGGTDTQYF. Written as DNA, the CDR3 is TGCAGCGTTGTAGGTTGGGCAAGGGGCGGGGGCACAGATACGCAGTATTTT.

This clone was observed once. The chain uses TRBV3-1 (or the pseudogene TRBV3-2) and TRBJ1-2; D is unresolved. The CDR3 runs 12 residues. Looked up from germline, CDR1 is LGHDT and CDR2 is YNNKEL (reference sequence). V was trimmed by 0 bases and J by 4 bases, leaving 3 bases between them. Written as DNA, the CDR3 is TGTGCCAGCAGCCAAGACCGCTATGGCTACACCTTC. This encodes CASSQDRYGYTF.

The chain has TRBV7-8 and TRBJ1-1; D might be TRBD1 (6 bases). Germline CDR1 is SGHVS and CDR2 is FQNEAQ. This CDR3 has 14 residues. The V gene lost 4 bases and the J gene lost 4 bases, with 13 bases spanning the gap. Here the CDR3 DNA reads TGTGCCAGCAGCTCCCGGGGGGGCGGCACTGAAGCTTTCTTT. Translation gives CASSSRGGGTEAFF.

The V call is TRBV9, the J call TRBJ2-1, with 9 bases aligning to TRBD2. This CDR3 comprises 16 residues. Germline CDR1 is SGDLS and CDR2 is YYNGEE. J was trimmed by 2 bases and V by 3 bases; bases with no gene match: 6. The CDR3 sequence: CASSARLAVTYNEQFF. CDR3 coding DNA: TGTGCCAGCAGCGCCCGACTAGCGGTTACCTACAATGAGCAGTTCTTC.